The 30 T cell receptor beta chains below all came from one sample that was sequenced in a study of blood T cell repertoires in COVID-19. Assay: immunoSEQ multiplex PCR; the TCRdb copy retains only in-frame clones and omits some. The sample lists more than 60,000 clones; 80% were seen once. The sample was peripheral blood. These receptor sequences come from a man aged 55 to 70 with active or convalescent COVID-19.

The chain joins TRBV6-6 to TRBJ2-7, with TRBD2 as a possible D gene (6 bases). Germline V gene sequence: CDR1 MNHNY, CDR2 SVGAGI (reference sequence). This CDR3 has 16 amino acids. Trimming pared 0 bases from V and 7 bases from J, leaving 19 bases between. This chain's CDR3 is CASSYSRGLTIGEQYF. The CDR3 DNA is TGTGCCAGCAGTTACTCGAGGGGACTTACCATAGGGGAGCAGTACTTC.

The CDR3 here is CARSLIRDRRNEKLFF. DNA of the CDR3: TGTGCCAGAAGTCTGATCCGGGACAGGCGTAATGAAAAACTGTTTTTT. V gene TRBV19 combines with J gene TRBJ1-4, with 8 bases aligning to TRBD1. The CDR3 loop spans 16 amino acids. CDR1 LNHDA and CDR2 SQIVND come from the germline V gene (reference sequence). The V and J ends lost 9 bases and 4 bases, in that order; junction bases with no gene match: 13.

This clone was found once. The chain couples TRBV6-5 to TRBJ2-7, with TRBD1 identical over 7 bases. The CDR3 consists of 13 residues. The germline gives CDR1 MNHEY, CDR2 SVGAGI. J gave up 0 bases and V 8 bases, and 4 bases lay outside the gene matches. For the CDR3, the DNA is TGTGCCAGCCCAAGGGACAGCTCCTACGAGCAGTACTTC. This translates into CASPRDSSYEQYF.

The table lists this clone with a few counts. V usage is TRBV5-1 and J usage is TRBJ2-3; TRBD2 might be the D (5 bases). The CDR3 consists of 14 residues. Germline loops: CDR1 SGHRS, CDR2 YFSETQ. The V end was cut by 0 bases, the J end by 0 bases, with 5 bases between. The CDR3 DNA follows: TGCGCCAGCAGCTTGGGACTAAGCACAGATACGCAGTATTTT. Its protein product is CASSLGLSTDTQYF.

The CDR3 region is CASSRRTANYGYTF. The DNA of the CDR3 is TGTGCCAGCAGCCGACGGACAGCCAACTATGGCTACACCTTC. The chain carries TRBV3-1 (or the pseudogene TRBV3-2) and TRBJ1-2; possibly TRBD1 for D (6 bases). CDR1 and CDR2 from the germline V gene are LGHDT and YNNKEL (reference sequence). Trimming stripped 4 bases from V and 2 bases from J, with 11 bases between. This CDR3 has 14 amino acids.

This clone appeared a few times. The CDR3 region is CSVEGDRINEQFF. CDR3 sequence (DNA): TGCAGCGTTGAGGGGGACAGGATCAATGAGCAGTTCTTC. The chain is built from TRBV29-1 and TRBJ2-1; 8 bases line up with TRBD1. This CDR3 contains 13 residues. V trimming: 3 bases; J trimming: 6 bases; junction bases outside the gene matches: 4. In germline, CDR1 is SQVTM, CDR2 ANQGSEA.

This sequence joins TRBV7-9 and TRBJ2-7, with unresolved D. Germline values: CDR1 SEHNR, CDR2 FQNEAQ (reference sequence). Trimming took 0 bases from V and 7 from J, leaving 10 bases between them. CDR3 length: 13 residues. CDR3 in DNA: TGTGCCAGCAGCTTAGCGCCCTTGAGTGAGCAGTACTTC. This codes for CASSLAPLSEQYF.

This clone was found a few times. This rearrangement joins TRBV3-1 (or the pseudogene TRBV3-2) to TRBJ2-1, with 9 bases fitting TRBD2. After removal of 4 bases from V and 1 base from J, the junction contained 5 bases not matched to a gene. Germline V lookup: CDR1 LGHDT, CDR2 YNNKEL (reference sequence). This CDR3 has 16 residues. CDR3 coding DNA: TGTGCCAGCAGCCCCCCCGCGGGGGGGTCCTACAATGAGCAGTTCTTC. This translates into CASSPPAGGSYNEQFF.

The chain has TRBV7-8 and TRBJ2-7, with D tentatively TRBD2 (7 bases). The ends were cut back, 5 bases at V and 5 bases at J, with 22 bases in the middle. Per germline, CDR1 SGHVS and CDR2 FQNEAQ. The CDR3 is 16 residues long. The CDR3 DNA is TGTGCCAGCAGCCCGCGACGGGGGGCTCAGAGGAACGAGCAGTACTTC. This encodes CASSPRRGAQRNEQYF.

This clone was found many times. This sequence joins TRBV7-9 and TRBJ2-2; 10 nucleotides match TRBD1. In germline, CDR1 is SEHNR, CDR2 FQNEAQ (reference sequence). The V gene end was trimmed by 3 bases and the J gene end by 6 bases; junction bases not matched to a gene: 1. The CDR3 loop spans 14 amino acids. As DNA, the CDR3 is TGTGCCAGCAGCTTCGGGACAGGGGCCGGGGAGCTGTTTTTT. This sequence encodes CASSFGTGAGELFF.

The chain is built from TRBV6-4 and TRBJ2-1; TRBD2 matches at 12 bases. V shed 0 bases and J 12 bases; nucleotides not matched to a gene: 6. CDR1 MRHNA and CDR2 SNTAGT come from the germline V gene. The CDR3 runs 15 residues. In DNA form, the CDR3 reads TGTGCCAGCAGTGACTCAGGACTAGCGGGGAAGGGGCAGTTCTTC. It is translated as CASSDSGLAGKGQFF.

The V and J genes are TRBV9 and TRBJ2-5; TRBD2 matches at 11 bases. CDR1 is SGDLS and CDR2 is YYNGEE in the germline V gene. J lost 0 bases, V lost 3 bases, and 1 base had no gene match. The CDR3 consists of 15 residues. CDR3 bases: TGTGCCAGCAGCGCTAGCGGGGGGAACCAAGAGACCCAGTACTTC. This translates into CASSASGGNQETQYF.

The chain combines TRBV28 with TRBJ2-3; D is possibly TRBD1 (5 bases). This CDR3 is 15 amino acids long. Trimming removed 3 bases at V and 4 bases at J, with 14 bases between. Germline V gene lookup returns CDR1 MDHEN and CDR2 SYDVKM. This CDR3 is CASSFDSEHPDTQYF. The CDR3 DNA follows: TGTGCCAGCAGTTTCGACAGCGAGCACCCAGATACGCAGTATTTT.

J is TRBJ2-3 and V is TRBV24-1; TRBD1 matches at 10 bases. CDR3 length equals 15 residues. Germline values: CDR1 KGHDR, CDR2 SFDVKD. The trim removed 6 bases at V and 3 bases at J, leaving 5 bases unmatched. The CDR3 sequence is CATSKTGGATDTQYF. The CDR3 nucleotides read TGTGCCACCAGTAAGACAGGGGGCGCAACAGATACGCAGTATTTT.

This clone was counted ten times or more. The chain links TRBV6-6 to TRBJ1-5; maybe TRBD1 (5 bases). Germline CDR1 reads MNHNY; CDR2 reads SVGAGI (reference sequence). The CDR3 is made up of 15 amino acids. The V end was cut by 2 bases, the J end by 6 bases, with 14 bases between. In DNA form, the CDR3 reads TGTGCCAGCAGTTACAGGCAGGGAAGTGGTCAGCCCCAGCATTTT. It yields the protein CASSYRQGSGQPQHF.

The CDR3 coding sequence is TGTGCCAGCAAATTACAGCAGGGGTCCTATAATTCACCCCTCCACTTT. Its protein product is CASKLQQGSYNSPLHF. V is TRBV27 and J is TRBJ1-6, with D perhaps matching TRBD1 (6 bases). Germline V gene lookup returns CDR1 MNHEY and CDR2 SMNVEV (reference sequence). With 7 bases removed from V and 1 base from J, the gap between germline ends came to 14 bases. The CDR3 runs to 16 residues.

The chain employs TRBV6-5 and TRBJ2-1, with D maybe TRBD1 (5 bases). The CDR3 spans 14 residues. Between the trimmed V and J ends, which lost 6 bases and 7 bases, there was a span of 16 bases. Germline assignment: CDR1 MNHEY and CDR2 SVGAGI. This CDR3 is CASRGKGAGNEQFF. In DNA form, the CDR3 reads TGTGCCAGCAGGGGAAAAGGGGCCGGGAATGAGCAGTTCTTC.

This rearrangement joins TRBV2 to TRBJ1-4; maybe TRBD1 (6 bases). Per germline, CDR1 SNHLY and CDR2 FYNNEI. Between the trimmed V and J ends, which lost 9 bases and 7 bases, there was a span of 18 bases. This CDR3 contains 14 residues. This CDR3 reads CARGGQGDGEKLFF. In DNA, the CDR3 is TGTGCCAGGGGGGGGCAGGGCGATGGTGAAAAACTGTTTTTT.

This clone was counted once. The rearrangement uses TRBV2 and TRBJ2-5; TRBD2 agrees at 9 bases. The trim removed 6 bases at V and 5 bases at J, leaving 16 bases unmatched. From germline, CDR1 is SNHLY and CDR2 FYNNEI. CDR3 length equals 17 residues. This chain's CDR3 is CASREASGANTLETQYF. The DNA of the CDR3 is TGTGCCAGCAGAGAGGCTAGCGGGGCTAACACCCTTGAGACCCAGTACTTC.

V gene TRBV12-3 or TRBV12-4 combines with J gene TRBJ1-2; D possibly corresponds to TRBD1 (5 bases). The V and J ends lost 3 bases and 3 bases respectively, with 8 bases between them. The CDR3 extends over 13 amino acids. CDR3 coding DNA: TGTGCCAGCAGTTTCGACAGAGACTATGGCTACACCTTC. It yields the protein CASSFDRDYGYTF.

The V gene is TRBV11-2, the J gene TRBJ1-2, with D hard to call. Germline V CDR1 and CDR2: SGHAT, FQNNGV. Trimming removed 3 bases from V and 7 bases from J, with 12 bases in between. This CDR3 has 13 amino acids. CDR3 sequence (DNA): TGTGCCAGCAGCTTTAGCCGAGAGGTTGGCTACACCTTC. Encoded protein: CASSFSREVGYTF.

This clone was detected a few times. This chain connects TRBV29-1 to TRBJ1-1, with 8 bases lining up with TRBD1. V shed 3 bases, J shed 4 bases, and the junction held 10 bases outside the gene matches. Germline CDR1 and CDR2: SQVTM and ANQGSEA. CDR3 size: 15 residues. The CDR3 loop reads CSVDKSGQGSTEAFF. For the CDR3, the DNA is TGCAGCGTTGATAAGAGCGGACAGGGATCCACTGAAGCTTTCTTT.

This clone came up once. The chain employs TRBV9 and TRBJ2-5; tentatively, D is TRBD2 (5 bases). This CDR3 contains 15 residues. Germline CDR1 is SGDLS and CDR2 is YYNGEE. The V gene lost 1 base and the J gene lost 4 bases, with 14 bases spanning the gap. The CDR3 spells CASSVRTVAGETQYF. DNA of the CDR3: TGTGCCAGCAGCGTACGGACGGTGGCGGGAGAGACCCAGTACTTC.

The chain links TRBV6-2 or TRBV6-3 to TRBJ1-2; TRBD1 matches at 9 bases. The CDR3 is made up of 16 amino acids. Germline trimming cut 4 bases from V and 5 bases from J; bases unmatched to any gene: 11. CDR1 and CDR2 (germline): MNHEY, SVGEGT. For the CDR3, the DNA is TGTGCCAGCAGTTCAGACTCGGGACAGGGTTGGTATGGCTACACCTTC. Amino acid sequence: CASSSDSGQGWYGYTF.

This rearrangement joins TRBV11-2 to TRBJ2-3, with D possibly TRBD1 on 5 matching bases. There are 16 residues in the CDR3. CDR1 SGHAT and CDR2 FQNNGV come from the germline V gene. Between the trimmed V and J ends, which lost 5 bases and 2 bases, there was a span of 17 bases. The CDR3 DNA sequence: TGTGCCAGCAGCGACCAGACAGTCCCCCCCACAGATACGCAGTATTTT. Amino acids: CASSDQTVPPTDTQYF.

The rearrangement joins TRBV6-5 to TRBJ2-3; perhaps TRBD1 as D (5 bases). Germline V gives CDR1 MNHEY, CDR2 SVGAGI. The germline V and J ends were trimmed by 2 bases and 2 bases, with 14 bases remaining between them. The CDR3 totals 16 residues. DNA of the CDR3: TGTGCCAGCAGTTACGGGGCAAGCAGATACACAGATACGCAGTATTTT. Protein sequence: CASSYGASRYTDTQYF.

This sequence joins TRBV24-1 and TRBJ1-5, with D perhaps TRBD1 (5 bases). With 7 bases removed from V and 3 bases from J, the gap between germline ends came to 15 bases. Per germline, CDR1 KGHDR and CDR2 SFDVKD. The CDR3 extends over 15 amino acids. The CDR3 coding sequence is TGTGCCACCAGCCCGGGCGGGGGAGACAATCAGCCCCAGCATTTT. The encoded protein is CATSPGGGDNQPQHF.

CDR3 nucleotides: TGTGCCAGCAGTGGGACAGGGGGCACCCGAGGCTACACCTTC. The encoded protein is CASSGTGGTRGYTF. V usage is TRBV2 and J usage is TRBJ1-2; 11 nucleotides align to TRBD1. The CDR3 runs 14 residues. Germline V gene lookup returns CDR1 SNHLY and CDR2 FYNNEI. V shed 4 bases, J shed 8 bases, and the junction held 6 bases outside the gene matches.

This chain links TRBV15 with TRBJ1-5, with no clear D. Germline V gene data show CDR1 as LNHNV and CDR2 as YYDKDF (reference sequence). The ends were cut back, 0 bases at V and 9 bases at J, with 15 bases in the middle. This CDR3 is 15 amino acids long. The CDR3: CATSRDQTVGWPQHF. Here the CDR3 DNA reads TGTGCCACCAGCAGAGATCAGACCGTCGGGTGGCCCCAGCATTTT. Full variable domain (outside the CDR3, taken from reference TRBV15 and TRBJ1-5): DAMVIQNPRYQVTQFGKPVTLSCSQTLNHNVMYWYQQKSSQAPKLLFHYYDKDFNNEADTPDNFQSRRPNTSFCFLDIRSPGLGDTAMYLCATSRDQTVGWPQHFGDGTRLSIL.

The rearrangement joins TRBV9 to TRBJ2-5; 12 bases fit TRBD2. The V gene's germline CDR1 is SGDLS and CDR2 YYNGEE. The CDR3 is 17 residues long. The V gene end was trimmed by 0 bases and the J gene end by 5 bases; junction bases not matched to a gene: 8. The CDR3 DNA is TGTGCCAGCAGCGTAGGTACTAGCGGGGGGCGGGAGGAGACCCAGTACTTC. This sequence encodes CASSVGTSGGREETQYF.